This T cell receptor beta chain was found in a study of T-cell reconstitution after alpha-beta-depleted transplantation in children. TCRbeta library construction was performed incorporating unique molecular identifiers. In TCRdb, the PCR reads were re-called with MiXCR into one record per CDR3 protein. The data show roughly 30,000 distinct CDR3 sequences, roughly 6.7% seen once. Findings of the study overall: Surviving thymic progenitors and recipient T cells were the source of high TCRbeta diversity at day 60 in some patients. T-cell numbers and diversity one year post-transplant derived largely from freshly generated T cells. Expanded graft clones numbering several hundred reportedly gave rise to alpha-beta T cells about two months after transplant.

Comments on this clonotype: Its antigen is currently unknown.

V lost 4 bases and J lost 2, with 12 bases in between. CDR3 length equals 14 residues. CDR1 and CDR2 (germline): GTSNPN, SVGIG (reference sequence). This chain connects TRBV30 to TRBJ2-1; possibly TRBD2 for D (5 bases). Sequencing used peripheral blood, obtained 60 days after TCRalphabeta/CD19-depleted stem cell transplant. The source is a child under two years old who had a stem cell transplant for acute myeloid leukemia, so the T cells may come from the graft donor. CDR3 bases: TGTGCCTGGACGGCCAGCGGAACCTACAATGAGCAGTTCTTC. Translated: CAWTASGTYNEQFF.